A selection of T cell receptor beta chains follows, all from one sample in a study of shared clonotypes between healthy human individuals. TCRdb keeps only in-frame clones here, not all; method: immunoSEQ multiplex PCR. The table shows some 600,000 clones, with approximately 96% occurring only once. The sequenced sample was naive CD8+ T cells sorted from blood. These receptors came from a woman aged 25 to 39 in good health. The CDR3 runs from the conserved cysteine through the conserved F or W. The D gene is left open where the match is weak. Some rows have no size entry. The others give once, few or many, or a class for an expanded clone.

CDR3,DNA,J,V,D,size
CASSSVAGGPFEQFF,TGTGCCAGCAGCTCCGTGGCGGGAGGGCCCTTTGAGCAGTTCTTC,TRBJ2-1,TRBV7-9,TRBD2,.
CASSSGNTEAFF,TGTGCCAGCAGTTCGGGGAACACTGAAGCTTTCTTT,TRBJ1-1,TRBV27,.,few
CASSLGQDPTRYSYNEQFF,TGCGCCAGCAGCTTGGGACAGGACCCTACAAGGTACTCCTACAATGAGCAGTTCTTC,TRBJ2-1,TRBV5-1,.,.
CASSPSATGPSYNEQFF,TGTGCCAGCAGCCCTTCAGCGACAGGGCCCTCCTACAATGAGCAGTTCTTC,TRBJ2-1,TRBV27,TRBD1,.
CSVEDSNTGELFF,TGCAGCGTTGAGGACAGCAACACCGGGGAGCTGTTTTTT,TRBJ2-2,TRBV29-1,.,once
CASSAYSTGGGGELFF,TGTGCCAGCAGCGCCTATAGCACAGGGGGCGGCGGGGAGCTGTTTTTT,TRBJ2-2,TRBV7-9,TRBD1,once
CASSARRANYGYTF,TGTGCCAGCAGTGCACGCAGGGCGAACTATGGCTACACCTTC,TRBJ1-2,TRBV27,.,.
CASATLGGIHEQYF,TGTGCCAGCGCCACCCTCGGCGGGATCCACGAGCAGTACTTC,TRBJ2-7,TRBV27,.,.
CASRGQGANTGELFF,TGTGCCAGCAGAGGACAGGGCGCGAACACCGGGGAGCTGTTTTTT,TRBJ2-2,TRBV6-4,TRBD1,.
CASSLAGGISNEQFF,TGTGCCAGCAGTTTAGCGGGAGGCATCTCAAATGAGCAGTTCTTC,TRBJ2-1,TRBV6-6,TRBD2,.
CASSYGLAHYEQYF,TGTGCCAGCAGCTACGGACTAGCGCACTACGAGCAGTACTTC,TRBJ2-7,TRBV13,TRBD2,.
CASSWRGPNTEAFF,TGTGCCAGCAGTTGGAGGGGACCGAACACTGAAGCTTTCTTT,TRBJ1-1,TRBV27,.,.
CASSHRLLAGGPEQYF,TGCGCCAGCAGCCACCGACTACTAGCGGGAGGGCCCGAGCAGTACTTC,TRBJ2-7,TRBV4-1,TRBD2,.
CASRQGGGETQYF,TGTGCCAGTAGACAGGGAGGAGGAGAGACCCAGTACTTC,TRBJ2-5,TRBV19,.,.
CASSPTTGSSYEQYF,TGTGCCAGCAGCCCGACGACAGGGAGCTCCTACGAGCAGTACTTC,TRBJ2-7,TRBV13,TRBD1,.
CASSPGTGLGYEQYF,TGTGCCAGCAGCCCTGGGACAGGTTTGGGCTACGAGCAGTACTTC,TRBJ2-7,TRBV14,TRBD1,.
CASSEWAVGDTQYF,TGTGCCAGCAGTGAGTGGGCGGTAGGGGATACGCAGTATTTT,TRBJ2-3,TRBV2,.,.
CASSITSGGDEQFF,TGTGCCAGCAGCATCACTAGCGGCGGGGATGAGCAGTTCTTC,TRBJ2-1,TRBV7-3,TRBD2,.
CASSLGMGSGTGELFF,TGTGCCAGCAGCTTAGGGATGGGGAGCGGCACCGGGGAGCTGTTTTTT,TRBJ2-2,TRBV11-2,.,.
CACVGGGSYEQYF,TGTGCCTGCGTGGGGGGAGGATCCTACGAGCAGTACTTC,TRBJ2-7,TRBV30,.,.
CASSKGRSTTEAFF,TGTGCCAGCAGTAAGGGACGGAGCACCACTGAAGCTTTCTTT,TRBJ1-1,TRBV6-5,.,.
CASSPDIAYEQYF,TGTGCCAGCAGCCCGGACATAGCCTACGAGCAGTACTTC,TRBJ2-7,TRBV7-8,.,.
CAWSASGISTDTQYF,TGTGCCTGGAGTGCTAGCGGAATTAGCACAGATACGCAGTATTTT,TRBJ2-3,TRBV30,TRBD2,.
CASSFGHVKNTEAFF,TGTGCCAGCAGCTTCGGACATGTTAAGAACACTGAAGCTTTCTTT,TRBJ1-1,TRBV5-5,.,.
CAISGGRESYEQYF,TGTGCCATCAGTGGCGGCAGGGAATCCTACGAGCAGTACTTC,TRBJ2-7,TRBV10-3,.,.
CASSLGHQGEETQYF,TGTGCCAGCAGCTTAGGTCATCAGGGGGAGGAGACCCAGTACTTC,TRBJ2-5,TRBV13,TRBD1,.
CASSPAARRSYEQYF,TGTGCCAGCAGTCCTGCCGCGCGCCGGTCGTACGAGCAGTACTTC,TRBJ2-7,TRBV28,.,.
CASSYGQDSYEQYF,TGTGCCAGCAGTTACGGTCAGGACTCCTACGAGCAGTACTTC,TRBJ2-7,TRBV6-6,.,.
CATSSRARDTQYF,TGTGCCACCAGCAGCCGGGCCCGAGATACGCAGTATTTT,TRBJ2-3,TRBV15,.,.
CASSLDTRYEQYF,TGTGCCAGCAGCTTAGATACGCGGTACGAGCAGTACTTC,TRBJ2-7,TRBV11-1,.,.
CASSQDGTSTDTQYF,TGCGCCAGCAGCCAAGATGGAACTAGCACAGATACGCAGTATTTT,TRBJ2-3,TRBV4-1,.,.
CASSEEEALQYF,TGCGCCAGCAGTGAGGAGGAGGCCTTGCAGTACTTC,TRBJ2-7,TRBV10-2,.,.
CASSPGTSGSSEQYF,TGTGCCAGCAGTCCGGGGACTAGCGGGAGCAGCGAGCAGTACTTC,TRBJ2-7,TRBV27,TRBD2,.
CASSETGWMGDTQYF,TGCGCCAGCAGTGAGACAGGGTGGATGGGAGATACGCAGTATTTT,TRBJ2-3,TRBV10-2,.,.
CSVEVVGFPSPRIIF,TGCAGCGTTGAAGTAGTGGGGTTTCCCTCCCCCCGTATTATCTTC,TRBJ2-7,TRBV29-1,.,.
CASSFPGGGSDEQYF,TGTGCCAGCAGCTTCCCGGGGGGAGGGTCTGACGAGCAGTACTTC,TRBJ2-7,TRBV5-4,TRBD2,.
CASRTNEAQYF,TGTGCCAGCAGAACAAATGAGGCCCAGTACTTC,TRBJ2-5,TRBV6-5,.,.
CASSGRGFVQPQHF,TGTGCCAGCAGTGGTCGTGGTTTCGTTCAGCCCCAGCATTTT,TRBJ1-5,TRBV6-4,.,once
CASSKTSGRGVYEQYF,TGTGCCAGCAGTAAAACGTCGGGCCGAGGGGTCTACGAGCAGTACTTC,TRBJ2-7,TRBV2,.,.
CASTRAGVAEAFF,TGTGCCAGTACTAGGGCGGGGGTCGCTGAAGCTTTCTTT,TRBJ1-1,TRBV19,.,.
CASSLAGTAYEQYF,TGTGCCAGCAGCTTAGCGGGGACTGCCTACGAGCAGTACTTC,TRBJ2-7,TRBV11-1,.,.
CASSHNRHINYGYTF,TGTGCCAGCAGTCACAACAGGCATATTAACTATGGCTACACCTTC,TRBJ1-2,TRBV27,.,once
CASSIGLQGNEQYF,TGTGCCAGTAGTATAGGACTTCAGGGGAACGAGCAGTACTTC,TRBJ2-7,TRBV19,.,once
CASSEVGTGGAYEQYF,TGTGCCAGCAGTGAAGTCGGAACGGGAGGGGCCTACGAGCAGTACTTC,TRBJ2-7,TRBV6-1,TRBD2,.
CSVVRDRQETQYF,TGCAGCGTTGTGAGGGACAGACAAGAGACCCAGTACTTC,TRBJ2-5,TRBV29-1,TRBD1,.
CASRNRGKYEQYF,TGTGCCAGCAGAAACAGGGGGAAATACGAGCAGTACTTC,TRBJ2-7,TRBV6-1,TRBD1,.